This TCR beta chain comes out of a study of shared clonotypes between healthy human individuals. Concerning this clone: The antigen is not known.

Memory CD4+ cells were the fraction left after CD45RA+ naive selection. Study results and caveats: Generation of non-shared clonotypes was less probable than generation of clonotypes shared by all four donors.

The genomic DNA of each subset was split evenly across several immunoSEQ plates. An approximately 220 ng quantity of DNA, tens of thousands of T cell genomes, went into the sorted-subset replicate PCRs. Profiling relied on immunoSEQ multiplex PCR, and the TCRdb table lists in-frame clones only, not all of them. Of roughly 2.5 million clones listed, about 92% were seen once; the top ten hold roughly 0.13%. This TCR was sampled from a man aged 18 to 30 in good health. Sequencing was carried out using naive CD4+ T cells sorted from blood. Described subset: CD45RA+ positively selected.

In DNA form, the CDR3 reads TGCGCCAGCAGCCCACCCAGGCGGTACACCGGGGAGCTGTTTTTT. It yields the protein CASSPPRRYTGELFF. This chain uses TRBV4-1 with TRBJ2-2; D gene uncertain. Germline lookup yields CDR1 MGHRA and CDR2 YSYEKL. CDR3 length: 15 amino acids. Between the trimmed V and J ends, which lost 4 bases and 3 bases, there was a span of 12 bases.